One sample yielded the 14 T cell receptor beta chains listed below, sequenced in a study of cytomegalovirus exposure and HLA in healthy donors. PCR involved 60 Vbeta and 13 Jbeta primers. Clones were read by immunoSEQ multiplex PCR, and TCRdb kept only the in-frame ones, dropping some. The sample consists of 150,000 or so clones, approximately 80% of them appearing once. What was sequenced was PBMCs. The receptors here all came from a man aged 18-30 years in good health and CMV-seronegative.

This clone was counted once. The J gene is TRBJ1-1, the V gene TRBV4-2; weak D call: TRBD1 (6 bases). There are 15 residues in the CDR3. V dropped 2 bases and J dropped 6 bases, with 16 bases sitting between them. CDR1 and CDR2 (germline): LGHNA, YNFKEQ. The CDR3 DNA is TGTGCCAGCAGCCAACAAATGACAGGTTCGGCTGAAGCTTTCTTT. Protein product: CASSQQMTGSAEAFF.

The chain links TRBV28 to TRBJ1-5; no clear D gene. Germline V CDR1 and CDR2: MDHEN, SYDVKM. The CDR3 has 13 amino acids. V was cut by 1 base and J by 5 bases, with 6 bases left in between. The CDR3 sequence: CASSLSSYQPQHF. For the CDR3, the DNA is TGTGCCAGCAGTTTATCGAGTTATCAGCCCCAGCATTTT.

Concerning this clone: An end of the junction differs from the germline gene, which may be a read error. The gene calls are TRBV7-9 and TRBJ2-2; tentatively, D is TRBD1 (5 bases). Germline V CDR1 and CDR2: SEHNR, FQNEAQ (reference sequence). The CDR3 spans 15 residues. The CDR3 loop is CSSSLGTGSTGELFF. The CDR3 bases are TGTTCCAGCAGCTTAGGCACAGGATCCACCGGGGAGCTGTTTTTT. The variable domain in full, completed from reference TRBV7-9 and TRBJ2-2, reads DTGVSQNPRHKITKRGQNVTFRCDPISEHNRLYWYRQTLGQGPEFLTYFQNEAQLEKSRLLSDRFSAERPKGSFSTLEIQRTEQGDSAMYLCSSSLGTGSTGELFFGEGSRLTVL.

The rearrangement links TRBV6-6 to TRBJ1-4, with 7 bases identical to TRBD1. The germline V gene encodes CDR1 MNHNY and CDR2 SVGAGI (reference sequence). Trimming cost V 6 bases and J 8 bases; bases outside gene matches: 12. The CDR3 runs 15 residues. DNA for the CDR3: TGTGCCAGCAGACCTAACCTCCGGGACAGCGAAAAACTGTTTTTT. Translating it yields CASRPNLRDSEKLFF.

The rearrangement joins TRBV9 to TRBJ1-5, with D unclear. V shed 3 bases and J shed 0 bases, with 4 bases lying between them. Germline CDR1 SGDLS, CDR2 YYNGEE. The CDR3 extends over 13 amino acids. The DNA of the CDR3 is TGTGCCAGCAGCGCGTATAGCAATCAGCCCCAGCATTTT. This encodes CASSAYSNQPQHF.

This CDR3 is CASGSRPFSNQPQHF. The CDR3 DNA is TGTGCCAGCGGGTCTAGGCCCTTTAGCAATCAGCCCCAGCATTTT. The chain recombines TRBV28 with TRBJ1-5; no reliable D call. Per the germline V gene, CDR1 is MDHEN and CDR2 is SYDVKM. CDR3 size: 15 residues. V was clipped by 8 bases and J by 0 bases, with 14 bases between them.

V is TRBV7-8 and J is TRBJ1-5; weak D call: TRBD1 (5 bases). The CDR3 sequence is 14 residues long. Germline-derived CDR1 and CDR2 are SGHVS and FQNEAQ. Trimming stripped 4 bases from V and 0 bases from J, with 7 bases between. This chain's CDR3 is CASSSGYSNQPQHF. CDR3 DNA: TGTGCCAGCAGCTCAGGGTATAGCAATCAGCCCCAGCATTTT.

V and J are TRBV28 and TRBJ2-7, with a tentative D call TRBD2 (6 bases). Trimming removed 8 bases from V and 3 bases from J, with 20 bases in between. Germline CDR1 is MDHEN and CDR2 is SYDVKM. The CDR3 extends over 15 amino acids. CDR3 sequence: CASRDSYKRDYEQYF. For the CDR3, the DNA is TGTGCCAGCCGGGACTCCTATAAGAGAGACTACGAGCAGTACTTC.

The chain carries TRBV5-4 and TRBJ2-1; 10 nucleotides agree with TRBD2. The CDR3 length is 15 residues. Germline V lookup: CDR1 SGHNT, CDR2 YYREEE (reference sequence). Trimming cost V 6 bases and J 5 bases; bases outside gene matches: 8. The CDR3: CASKVTSGAHNEQFF. CDR3 DNA: TGTGCCAGCAAAGTTACTAGCGGGGCCCACAATGAGCAGTTCTTC.

As regards this clone: Other nucleotide sequences from this sample produce the same CDR3. The CDR3 DNA reads as TGTGCCAGCAGCGTACAGGGATTCCAAGAGACCCAGTACTTC. It specifies CASSVQGFQETQYF. The chain employs TRBV9 and TRBJ2-5; D may be TRBD1 (5 bases). Germline V gene sequence: CDR1 SGDLS, CDR2 YYNGEE. The CDR3 totals 14 residues. Trimming removed 1 base at V and 1 base at J, with 8 bases between.

This clone was counted a few times. The gene calls are TRBV7-2 and TRBJ2-2, with D possibly TRBD2 on 6 matching bases. The ends were cut back, 6 bases at V and 4 bases at J, with 12 bases in the middle. This CDR3 spans 14 amino acids. Germline CDR1 reads SGHTA; CDR2 reads FQGNSA. The CDR3 DNA is TGTGCCAGCAGGCCGCCCGGGGGCACCGGGGAGCTGTTTTTT. This sequence encodes CASRPPGGTGELFF. Together with reference TRBV7-2 and TRBJ2-2, the CDR3 gives the full variable domain: GAGVSQSPSNKVTEKGKDVELRCDPISGHTALYWYRQSLGQGLEFLIYFQGNSAPDKSGLPSDRFSAERTGGSVSTLTIQRTQQEDSAVYLCASRPPGGTGELFFGEGSRLTVL.

This clone came up a few times. The chain has TRBV2 and TRBJ1-1; tentatively, D is TRBD1 (6 bases). CDR3 length: 13 residues. CDR1 SNHLY and CDR2 FYNNEI come from the germline V gene. V shed 7 bases and J shed 6 bases, with 15 bases lying between them. The CDR3 DNA sequence: TGTGCCAGCACTCAACCTTGGGGGCCTGAAGCTTTCTTT. Its translation is CASTQPWGPEAFF.

This clone has a handful of counts. The chain is built from TRBV4-1 and TRBJ1-1; no definite D call. V lost 4 bases and J 3 bases, leaving 18 bases between the germline ends. The germline gives CDR1 MGHRA, CDR2 YSYEKL. The CDR3 runs 16 residues. The CDR3 bases are TGCGCCAGCAGCCGAACCGGGAGCGTCGGGTACACTGAAGCTTTCTTT. Amino acids: CASSRTGSVGYTEAFF.

The CDR3 DNA is TGTGCCAGCGCTACGGGGGGTGCTGGGGGTTATGGCTACACCTTC. It encodes CASATGGAGGYGYTF. V and J are TRBV5-4 and TRBJ1-2; D perhaps matches TRBD1 (5 bases). The CDR3 consists of 15 residues. Germline values: CDR1 SGHNT, CDR2 YYREEE (reference sequence). V lost 7 bases to trimming and J lost 5 bases, with 21 bases between them.